This T cell receptor beta chain derives from a study of OX40 agonist ivuxolimab in advanced cancers. The study in broad terms: Ivuxolimab was an agonistic, fully human IgG2 monoclonal antibody directed against OX40 (CD134), a costimulatory receptor. Of the roughly 53 patients in dose escalation, 19 had hepatocellular carcinoma, some 15 had melanoma, 9 had renal cell carcinoma and 9 had head and neck cancer. The purpose of peripheral TCRbeta sequencing was to test whether ivuxolimab changed TCR sequence diversity and led to clonal T-cell expansion. Intravenous ivuxolimab was administered to patients every 2 weeks at six dose levels: 0.01, 0.1, 0.3, 1.5, 3 and 10 mg/kg. Partial responses occurred in three dose-escalation patients: two with cutaneous melanoma and one with hepatocellular carcinoma. Patients were allowed to have had prior anti-PD-1, anti-PD-L1 or anti-CTLA-4 therapy, and 40% to 45% of the dose-escalation patients had previously received checkpoint inhibitors. The monotherapy dose-escalation portion (N ≈ 55 patients) of the phase I ivuxolimab trial is reported in the paper. A male proportion of 70% to 90% and a mean age of approximately 62 years, ranging from about 23 to 90, were recorded for the dose-escalation cohort.

Genomic DNA was extracted from sorted cells for sequencing of the TCRbeta CDR3 region. The immunoSEQ Assay was used to sequence the TCRbeta CDR3 regions. Imported from immuneACCESS, the table was reduced by TCRdb to in-frame sequences with V and J called. These copies leave out some clones; in studies compared against another copy, an unresolved V gene accounts for under half, and the cause of the remainder is not known. The table for this sample lists about 37,000 clones; roughly 87% of them were counted only once. Around 20% of the sample belongs to the ten largest clones. On this clone: The specificity of this receptor is unknown. No base quality values were provided; no much bigger clone lies one nucleotide off.

Based on the germline V gene, the CDR1 and CDR2 sequences are SGHRS and YFSETQ. The CDR3 numbers 15 residues from cysteine through phenylalanine. Kept here is only the CDR3 DNA, which spans 45 bases and is read in frame from base 1. Compared with germline, V lacks 4 bases and J lacks 6 bases; bases without a gene match: 13. What the authors observed across the whole study: Antigen specificity was not determined for the clonally expanded peripheral T cells. In the 0.1-3.0 mg/kg groups, partial responders had among the lowest normalized peripheral clonal expansion, particularly in CD8+ T cells. After ivuxolimab, expanded clones were on average more numerous among CD8+ T cells than among CD4+ T cells. Low levels of normalized T-cell clonal expansion were also seen in some nonresponding patients. At doses of 0.1 to 3.0 mg/kg, clonal expansion of both CD4+ and CD8+ blood T cells was observed from baseline to week 6.

Patients with a history of autoimmune disease or receiving systemic immunosuppression were excluded from the trial. Peripheral blood for TCR sequencing was drawn from every dose cohort at baseline, at cycle 4 day 1 and at cycle 7 day 1. Samples were obtained from an open-label, multicenter, first-in-human phase I dose-escalation trial of ivuxolimab. The trial enrolled adults with locally advanced or metastatic head and neck squamous cell, hepatocellular, melanoma or renal cell carcinoma. CD4+ and CD8+ T cells were sorted separately from peripheral blood before TCR sequencing. The chain uses TRBV5-1 and TRBJ2-7, with 7 central nucleotides matching TRBD1. The sequenced sample was CD4+ or CD8+ T cells sorted from blood, obtained in a trial of the OX40 agonist ivuxolimab. The clonotype originates from an adult with an advanced solid tumor such as melanoma, head and neck, liver or kidney cancer. The DNA reads TGCGCCAGCAGCCCCCGACAGGGATTTGGTTCCGAGCAGTACTTC. The resulting protein is CASSPRQGFGSEQYF.